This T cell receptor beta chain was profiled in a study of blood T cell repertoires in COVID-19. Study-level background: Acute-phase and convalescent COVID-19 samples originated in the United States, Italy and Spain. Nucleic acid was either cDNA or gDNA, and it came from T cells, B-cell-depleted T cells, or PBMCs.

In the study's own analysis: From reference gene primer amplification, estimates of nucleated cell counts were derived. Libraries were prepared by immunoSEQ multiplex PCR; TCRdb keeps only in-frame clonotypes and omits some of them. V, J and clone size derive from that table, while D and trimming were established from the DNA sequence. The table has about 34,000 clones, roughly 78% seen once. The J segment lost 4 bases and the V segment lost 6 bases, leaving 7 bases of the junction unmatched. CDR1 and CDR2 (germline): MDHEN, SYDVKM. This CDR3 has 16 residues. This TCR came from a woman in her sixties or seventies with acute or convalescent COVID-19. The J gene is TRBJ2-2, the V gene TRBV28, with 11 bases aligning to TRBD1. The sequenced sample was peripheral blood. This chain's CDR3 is CASRPGQGAITGELFF. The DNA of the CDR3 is TGTGCCAGCAGACCTGGACAGGGGGCAATCACCGGGGAGCTGTTTTTT.